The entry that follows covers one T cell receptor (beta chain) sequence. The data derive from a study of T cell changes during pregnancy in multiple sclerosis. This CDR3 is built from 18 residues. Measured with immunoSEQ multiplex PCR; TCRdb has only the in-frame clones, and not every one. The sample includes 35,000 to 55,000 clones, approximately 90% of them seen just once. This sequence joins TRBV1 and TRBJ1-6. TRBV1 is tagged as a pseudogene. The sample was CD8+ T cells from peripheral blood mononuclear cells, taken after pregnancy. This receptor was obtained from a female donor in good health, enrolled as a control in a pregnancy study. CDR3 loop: CTSSQPGWEAAFNSPLHF. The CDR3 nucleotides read TGCACCAGCAGCCAACCCGGGTGGGAAGCGGCGTTTAATTCACCCCTCCACTTT.